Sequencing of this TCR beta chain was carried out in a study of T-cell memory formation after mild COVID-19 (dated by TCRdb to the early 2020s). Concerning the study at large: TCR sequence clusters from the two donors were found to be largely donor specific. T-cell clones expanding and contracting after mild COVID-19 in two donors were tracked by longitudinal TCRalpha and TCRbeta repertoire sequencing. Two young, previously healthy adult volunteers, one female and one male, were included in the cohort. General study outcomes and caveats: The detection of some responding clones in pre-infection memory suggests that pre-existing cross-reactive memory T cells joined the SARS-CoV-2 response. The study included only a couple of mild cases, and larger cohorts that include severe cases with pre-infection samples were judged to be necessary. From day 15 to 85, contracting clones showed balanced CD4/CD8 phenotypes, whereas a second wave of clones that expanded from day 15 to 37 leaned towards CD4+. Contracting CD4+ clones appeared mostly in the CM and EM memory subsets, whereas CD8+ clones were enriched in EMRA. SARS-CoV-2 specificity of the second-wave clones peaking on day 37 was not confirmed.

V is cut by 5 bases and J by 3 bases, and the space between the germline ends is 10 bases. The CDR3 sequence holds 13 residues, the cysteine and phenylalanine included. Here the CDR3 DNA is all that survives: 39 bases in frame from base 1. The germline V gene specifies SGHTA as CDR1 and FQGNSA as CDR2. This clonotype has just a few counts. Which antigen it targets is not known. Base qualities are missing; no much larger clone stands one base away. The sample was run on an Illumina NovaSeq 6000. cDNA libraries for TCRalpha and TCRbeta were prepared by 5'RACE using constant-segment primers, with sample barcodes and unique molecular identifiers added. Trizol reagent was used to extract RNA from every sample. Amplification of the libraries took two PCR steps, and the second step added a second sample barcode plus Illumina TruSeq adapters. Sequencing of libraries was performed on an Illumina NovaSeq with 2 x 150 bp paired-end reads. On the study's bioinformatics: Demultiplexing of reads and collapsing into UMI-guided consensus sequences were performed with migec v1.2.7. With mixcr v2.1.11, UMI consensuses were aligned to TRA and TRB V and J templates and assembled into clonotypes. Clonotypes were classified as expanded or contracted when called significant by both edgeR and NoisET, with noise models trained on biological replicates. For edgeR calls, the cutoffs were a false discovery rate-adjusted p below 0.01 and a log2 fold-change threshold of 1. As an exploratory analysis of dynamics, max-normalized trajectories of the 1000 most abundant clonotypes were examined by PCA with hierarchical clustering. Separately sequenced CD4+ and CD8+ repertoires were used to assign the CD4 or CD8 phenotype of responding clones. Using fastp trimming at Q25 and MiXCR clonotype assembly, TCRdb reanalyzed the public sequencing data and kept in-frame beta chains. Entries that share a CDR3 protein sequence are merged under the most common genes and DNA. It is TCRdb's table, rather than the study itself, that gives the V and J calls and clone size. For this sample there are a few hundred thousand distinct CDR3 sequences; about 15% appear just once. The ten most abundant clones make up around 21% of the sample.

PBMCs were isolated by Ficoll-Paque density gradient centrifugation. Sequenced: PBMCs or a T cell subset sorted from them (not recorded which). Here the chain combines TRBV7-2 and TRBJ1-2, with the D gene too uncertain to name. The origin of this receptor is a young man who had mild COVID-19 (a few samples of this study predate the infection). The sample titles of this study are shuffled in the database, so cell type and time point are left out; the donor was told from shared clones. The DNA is TGTGCCAGCAGCCTAGACCAGCACTATGGCTACACCTTC. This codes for CASSLDQHYGYTF.